The 30 T cell receptor beta chains below were found in one sample sequenced in a study of blood T cell repertoires in COVID-19. Using immunoSEQ multiplex PCR, the repertoire was profiled, and TCRdb retains in-frame clones only, with some absent. The sample lists tens of thousands of clones, 65% to 90% occurring once. The sequenced material came from peripheral blood. These TCRs come from an elderly woman with acute or convalescent COVID-19.

The V call is TRBV6-6, the J call TRBJ2-7; tentatively, D is TRBD1 (6 bases). The length of the CDR3 is 12 residues. CDR1 and CDR2 from the germline V gene are MNHNY and SVGAGI (reference sequence). The ends were cut back, 5 bases at V and 4 bases at J, with 9 bases in the middle. The CDR3 sequence is CASSKQGYEQYF. The CDR3 region has the DNA TGTGCCAGCAGTAAACAGGGATACGAGCAGTACTTC.

The chain carries TRBV4-2 and TRBJ1-1; TRBD1 agrees at 10 bases. The trim removed 0 bases at V and 5 bases at J, leaving 6 bases unmatched. The length of the CDR3 is 16 residues. CDR1 is LGHNA, CDR2 YNFKEQ, per germline. CDR3 sequence reads: CASSQEEGQGRTEAFF. The CDR3 DNA is TGTGCCAGCAGCCAAGAAGAGGGACAGGGGAGGACTGAAGCTTTCTTT.

This chain links TRBV6-6 with TRBJ1-5, with D uncertain. Germline V gives CDR1 MNHNY, CDR2 SVGAGI (reference sequence). The length of the CDR3 is 15 residues. V was trimmed by 0 bases and J by 6 bases, leaving 12 bases between them. The CDR3: CASSYSELRSQPQHF. In nucleotides, the CDR3 is TGTGCCAGCAGTTACTCCGAACTGAGAAGTCAGCCCCAGCATTTT.

The gene calls are TRBV3-1 (or the pseudogene TRBV3-2) and TRBJ2-5, with D possibly being TRBD1 (6 bases). Trimming shortened V by 5 bases and J by 2 bases, and 15 bases separated the two germline ends. The germline gives CDR1 LGHDT, CDR2 YNNKEL (reference sequence). The CDR3 contains 15 residues. The CDR3 nucleotides read TGTGCCAGCAGCTTACGGACAGCCCGACAAGAGACCCAGTACTTC. It yields the protein CASSLRTARQETQYF.

As DNA, the CDR3 is TGTGCCAGTAGAAGGACAGGGGGCACTGAAGCTTTCTTT. Protein product: CASRRTGGTEAFF. The chain combines TRBV19 with TRBJ1-1, with 10 nucleotides matching TRBD1. Trimming at V came to 6 bases and at J to 4 bases, leaving 2 bases not matched to a gene. Germline CDR1 and CDR2: LNHDA and SQIVND (reference sequence). The CDR3 extends over 13 amino acids.

This chain connects TRBV2 to TRBJ2-3; TRBD2 matches at 7 bases. The V gene end was trimmed by 4 bases and the J gene end by 2 bases; junction bases not matched to a gene: 6. Germline V gives CDR1 SNHLY, CDR2 FYNNEI. The CDR3 contains 15 residues. This CDR3 is CASSVKAGYTDTQYF. The CDR3 DNA reads TGTGCCAGCAGTGTAAAAGCGGGATACACAGATACGCAGTATTTT. The whole variable domain, filled in from reference TRBV2 and TRBJ2-3, reads EPEVTQTPSHQVTQMGQEVILRCVPISNHLYFYWYRQILGQKVEFLVSFYNNEISEKSEIFDDQFSVERPDGSNFTLKIRSTKLEDSAMYFCASSVKAGYTDTQYFGPGTRLTVL.

This clone was seen more than once but under ten times. This sequence joins TRBV7-9 and TRBJ2-5, with D perhaps TRBD1 (6 bases). V dropped 4 bases and J dropped 2 bases, with 14 bases sitting between them. CDR3 length equals 15 residues. Looked up from germline, CDR1 is SEHNR and CDR2 is FQNEAQ (reference sequence). The CDR3 sequence: CASSYGPGVQETQYF. The CDR3 nucleotides are TGTGCCAGCAGCTATGGCCCAGGGGTTCAAGAGACCCAGTACTTC. Based on the CDR3 plus reference TRBV7-9 and TRBJ2-5, the full variable domain is DTGVSQNPRHKITKRGQNVTFRCDPISEHNRLYWYRQTLGQGPEFLTYFQNEAQLEKSRLLSDRFSAERPKGSFSTLEIQRTEQGDSAMYLCASSYGPGVQETQYFGPGTRLLVL.

This clone was recorded once. One junction end disagrees with the germline gene, perhaps due to a read error. This chain connects TRBV11-3 to TRBJ1-4; no clear D gene. CDR3 length: 13 residues. Per germline, CDR1 SGHNT and CDR2 YENEEA. The CDR3 coding sequence is TGTGCCAGCAGCCTAGACGGTAATGAAAAACTGTTTTTT. Translated: CASSLDGNEKLFF.

Regarding this clone: At one end the junction does not follow the germline gene, possibly because of a read error. V is TRBV5-5 and J is TRBJ2-4, with a possible D match to TRBD1 (6 bases). CDR3 length: 12 residues. Germline V gene data show CDR1 as SGHKS and CDR2 as YYEKEE (reference sequence). The CDR3 nucleotides read TGTGCCAGCAGCGAGACAGGAAACATTCAGTACTTT. Translated: CASSETGNIQYF.

V usage is TRBV6-5 and J usage is TRBJ1-2; TRBD1 agrees at 11 bases. J gave up 4 bases and V 7 bases, and 8 bases lay outside the gene matches. This CDR3 is 15 amino acids long. Germline-derived CDR1 and CDR2 are MNHEY and SVGAGI. The CDR3 DNA is TGTGCCAGCACTCCCGTGGGGACAGGGGGCTATGGCTACACCTTC. Its translation is CASTPVGTGGYGYTF.

V is TRBV19 and J is TRBJ1-4, with a tentative D call TRBD1 (5 bases). Trimming removed 1 base from V and 1 base from J, with 13 bases in between. Germline values: CDR1 LNHDA, CDR2 SQIVND (reference sequence). This CDR3 contains 17 residues. The CDR3 nucleotides are TGTGCCAGTAGTATAGGCCGACAGTTTGGAACTAATGAAAAACTGTTTTTT. It translates to CASSIGRQFGTNEKLFF.

The chain combines TRBV7-8 with TRBJ2-2, with 9 positions matching TRBD1. Germline CDR1 SGHVS, CDR2 FQNEAQ. The CDR3 runs to 16 residues. The V and J ends lost 5 bases and 6 bases, in that order; junction bases with no gene match: 10. The CDR3 reads CASSRWDRAQSGELFF. In DNA, the CDR3 is TGTGCCAGCAGCCGATGGGACAGGGCACAATCCGGGGAGCTGTTTTTT. The entire variable domain, with the rest obtained from reference TRBV7-8 and TRBJ2-2, is as follows: GAGVSQSPRYKVAKRGQDVALRCDPISGHVSLFWYQQALGQGPEFLTYFQNEAQLDKSGLPSDRFFAERPEGSVSTLKIQRTQQEDSAVYLCASSRWDRAQSGELFFGEGSRLTVL.

J is TRBJ2-4 and V is TRBV12-3 or TRBV12-4, with TRBD1 identical over 10 bases. The V segment lost 6 bases and the J segment 8 bases; nucleotides outside the gene matches: 1. The CDR3 is 12 residues long. CDR3 protein: CASRGQGDIQYF. CDR3 coding DNA: TGTGCCAGCAGAGGACAGGGGGACATTCAGTACTTC.

The V call is TRBV5-1, the J call TRBJ1-1, with D perhaps matching TRBD1 (5 bases). V was trimmed by 2 bases and J by 1 base, leaving 9 bases between them. The CDR3 totals 14 residues. Germline V gene data show CDR1 as SGHRS and CDR2 as YFSETQ. The CDR3, as DNA: TGCGCCAGCAGCTTCCGGACACCGAACACTGAAGCTTTCTTT. Translation: CASSFRTPNTEAFF.

The rearrangement uses TRBV9 and TRBJ2-7; 10 bases agree with TRBD1. The CDR3 sequence is 16 residues long. V lost 2 bases to trimming and J lost 0 bases; unmatched junction nucleotides: 5. Germline CDR1 reads SGDLS; CDR2 reads YYNGEE. CDR3 nucleotides: TGTGCCAGCAGCGTGGGCCGGACAGGGGGCTCCTACGAGCAGTACTTC. Amino acids: CASSVGRTGGSYEQYF.

This chain connects TRBV5-1 to TRBJ2-3; 7 bases fit TRBD2. Germline V lookup: CDR1 SGHRS, CDR2 YFSETQ. The CDR3 has 16 amino acids. The ends lost 1 base at V and 2 bases at J; junction bases unmatched: 7. DNA of the CDR3: TGCGCCAGCAGCTTGACGGGTCGGGGGGTCACAGATACGCAGTATTTT. It encodes CASSLTGRGVTDTQYF.

The J gene is TRBJ2-7, the V gene TRBV9; maybe TRBD1 (5 bases). Per the germline V gene, CDR1 is SGDLS and CDR2 is YYNGEE. The CDR3 is 14 amino acids. V dropped 0 bases and J dropped 5 bases, with 12 bases sitting between them. This CDR3 reads CASSVASLGDEQYF. In nucleotides, the CDR3 is TGTGCCAGCAGCGTAGCTAGTCTAGGGGACGAGCAGTACTTC.

Written as DNA, the CDR3 is TGTGCCAGCAGCGTAGGCCCAGGGGGGTACACCTTC. Translated: CASSVGPGGYTF. The V and J genes are TRBV9 and TRBJ1-2, with TRBD1 identical over 7 bases. CDR3 length: 12 amino acids. The germline V gene encodes CDR1 SGDLS and CDR2 YYNGEE. V gave up 0 bases and J gave up 11 bases; unmatched junction bases: 4.

The J gene is TRBJ1-5, the V gene TRBV4-1; the D gene is possibly TRBD1 (5 bases). The V end was cut by 3 bases, the J end by 1 base, with 28 bases between. Germline values: CDR1 MGHRA, CDR2 YSYEKL. The CDR3 extends over 21 amino acids. The CDR3 nucleotides read TGCGCCAGCAGCCAGGGCGGCCCCGGGACTTCCTTCAAGCGGAGCAATCAGCCCCAGCATTTT. Amino acid sequence: CASSQGGPGTSFKRSNQPQHF.

The chain has TRBV24-1 and TRBJ2-1, with 7 bases lining up with TRBD1. CDR1 is KGHDR, CDR2 SFDVKD, per germline. V shed 5 bases, J shed 4 bases, and the junction held 4 bases outside the gene matches. The CDR3 totals 14 residues. CDR3 nucleotide sequence: TGTGCCACCAGTGGACAGGGCCTGTACAATGAGCAGTTCTTC. Protein sequence: CATSGQGLYNEQFF.

The chain carries TRBV19 and TRBJ1-2, with D tentatively TRBD1 (5 bases). The germline V and J ends were trimmed by 3 bases and 8 bases, with 13 bases remaining between them. Germline CDR1 LNHDA, CDR2 SQIVND (reference sequence). The CDR3 contains 13 residues. DNA of the CDR3: TGTGCCAGTAGTATGACAGTGAAGCTGGGCTACACCTTC. Amino acid sequence: CASSMTVKLGYTF.

By share, this clone counts as medium-sized. The rearrangement links TRBV12-3 or TRBV12-4 to TRBJ2-7, with 7 bases fitting TRBD1. The V gene end was trimmed by 3 bases and the J gene end by 6 bases; junction bases not matched to a gene: 5. This CDR3 spans 13 amino acids. Here the CDR3 DNA reads TGTGCCAGCAGTTTGGGACAGTTCTCCGAGCAGTACTTC. This gives the protein CASSLGQFSEQYF.

This chain connects TRBV11-3 to TRBJ2-3, with D possibly TRBD2 on 6 matching bases. V lost 3 bases to trimming and J lost 3 bases, with 13 bases between them. The length of the CDR3 is 15 residues. Germline V gives CDR1 SGHNT, CDR2 YENEEA. The CDR3 region is CASSFRLGSTDTQYF. CDR3 bases: TGTGCCAGCAGCTTCCGACTAGGAAGTACAGATACGCAGTATTTT.

The chain joins TRBV11-3 to TRBJ1-4, with unresolved D. Germline CDR1 is SGHNT and CDR2 is YENEEA. V was cut by 4 bases and J by 4 bases, with 16 bases left in between. CDR3 size: 16 residues. CDR3 in DNA: TGTGCCAGCAGCTCCCTCGGGAGGACCTATAATGAAAAACTGTTTTTT. Protein product: CASSSLGRTYNEKLFF.

The CDR3 DNA is TGCAGCGCTGATGGACAAACCATGGCTGAAATGTCTATCGTCCTGGTTCGGACCCAGTACTTC. It specifies CSADGQTMAEMSIVLVRTQYF. V is TRBV29-1 and J is TRBJ2-5; D is perhaps TRBD1 (5 bases). Trimming took off 7 bases at V and 7 bases at J, with 43 bases between the two ends. This CDR3 is 21 amino acids long. Germline V CDR1 and CDR2: SQVTM, ANQGSEA. Full variable domain (remainder filled in from reference TRBV29-1 and TRBJ2-5): SAVISQKPSRDICQRGTSLTIQCQVDSQVTMMFWYRQQPGQSLTLIATANQGSEATYESGFVIDKFPISRPNLTFSTLTVSNMSPEDSSIYLCSADGQTMAEMSIVLVRTQYFGPGTRLLVL.

The rearrangement uses TRBV24-1 and TRBJ1-5; perhaps TRBD1 as D (6 bases). The CDR3 contains 15 residues. Germline V gene lookup returns CDR1 KGHDR and CDR2 SFDVKD. Trimming took off 2 bases at V and 4 bases at J, with 11 bases between the two ends. The CDR3 nucleotides read TGTGCCACCAGTGATTCGGGACAAATTAATCAGCCCCAGCATTTT. Its translation: CATSDSGQINQPQHF.

V is TRBV9 and J is TRBJ2-2; D gene uncertain. The V end was cut by 1 base, the J end by 4 bases, with 5 bases between. The germline CDR1 and CDR2 sequences are SGDLS and YYNGEE. This CDR3 has 13 amino acids. This chain's CDR3 is CASSVLFTGELFF. The DNA of the CDR3 is TGTGCCAGCAGCGTATTATTCACCGGGGAGCTGTTTTTT.

The chain carries TRBV3-1 (or the pseudogene TRBV3-2) and TRBJ2-7; 9 positions agree with TRBD1. Germline CDR1 and CDR2: LGHDT and YNNKEL (reference sequence). V gave up 1 base and J gave up 2 bases; unmatched junction bases: 3. The CDR3 contains 15 residues. CDR3 loop: CASSQGQGGTYEQYF. The CDR3 nucleotides are TGTGCCAGCAGCCAAGGACAGGGGGGGACCTACGAGCAGTACTTC.

The rearrangement joins TRBV12-3 or TRBV12-4 to TRBJ1-5; tentatively, D is TRBD1 (5 bases). The CDR3 runs to 13 residues. The germline V and J ends were trimmed by 5 bases and 9 bases, with 14 bases remaining between them. CDR3 amino acids: CASSLIGGRPQHF. CDR3 DNA: TGTGCCAGCAGTCTAATCGGGGGTAGGCCCCAGCATTTT.

V usage is TRBV24-1 and J usage is TRBJ1-2; TRBD1 matches 8 bases. Per the germline V gene, CDR1 is KGHDR and CDR2 is SFDVKD. The CDR3 is 16 residues long. V lost 4 bases to trimming and J lost 4 bases; unmatched junction nucleotides: 10. CDR3 amino acids: CATSDPQGAKGYGYTF. The CDR3 nucleotides read TGTGCCACCAGTGACCCGCAGGGGGCTAAGGGCTATGGCTACACCTTC.